The 29 T cell receptor beta chains listed next were all sequenced from one sample in a study of blood T cell repertoires in COVID-19. The repertoire was sequenced with immunoSEQ multiplex PCR; TCRdb's copy has only in-frame clones and lacks some. The table includes 120,000 to 150,000 clones, roughly 83% detected once. The sample was PBMCs or T cells enriched from blood (not recorded which). The source of these receptors is a man aged 40-49 years with acute COVID-19.

The genes are TRBV5-1 and TRBJ1-6; 10 bases are shared with TRBD1. J was trimmed by 7 bases and V by 2 bases; bases with no gene match: 3. Germline loops: CDR1 SGHRS, CDR2 YFSETQ. The length of the CDR3 is 15 residues. CDR3 in amino acids: CASSLEDRGNSPLHF. The CDR3 DNA follows: TGCGCCAGCAGCTTAGAGGACAGGGGGAATTCACCCCTCCACTTT.

The V gene is TRBV28, the J gene TRBJ2-7; 7 bases align to TRBD1. The CDR3 extends over 15 amino acids. CDR1 and CDR2 from the germline V gene are MDHEN and SYDVKM. V shed 5 bases and J 0 bases; nucleotides not matched to a gene: 7. The CDR3 sequence is CASSVRDSFSYEQYF. CDR3 sequence (DNA): TGTGCCAGCAGTGTCCGGGACAGTTTCTCCTACGAGCAGTACTTC.

The CDR3 DNA reads as TGCGCCAGCAGCCAAAGGTGGGCGGGAGCGTACGAGCAGTACTTC. Translating gives CASSQRWAGAYEQYF. The chain has TRBV4-3 and TRBJ2-7; TRBD2 matches at 7 bases. Trimming took 2 bases from V and 4 from J; bases not matched to a gene: 8. The CDR3 contains 15 residues. CDR1 is LGHNA and CDR2 is YSLEER in the germline V gene.

The chain joins TRBV19 to TRBJ2-1; TRBD2 might be the D (5 bases). The germline gives CDR1 LNHDA, CDR2 SQIVND (reference sequence). V dropped 6 bases and J dropped 6 bases, with 12 bases sitting between them. CDR3 size: 13 residues. The CDR3 nucleotides read TGTGCCAGTAGCGAAGCGGAAAGCAATGAGCAGTTCTTC. Translating it yields CASSEAESNEQFF.

This rearrangement joins TRBV5-4 to TRBJ1-1; a possible D gene is TRBD1 (5 bases). The CDR3 loop spans 15 amino acids. The ends were cut back, 2 bases at V and 0 bases at J, with 11 bases in the middle. CDR1 SGHNT and CDR2 YYREEE come from the germline V gene (reference sequence). CDR3 coding DNA: TGTGCCAGCAGCTTAAAGGGGTCATTGAACACTGAAGCTTTCTTT. As protein: CASSLKGSLNTEAFF.

This chain uses TRBV28 with TRBJ2-3, with 7 positions matching TRBD1. V lost 5 bases to trimming and J lost 2 bases; unmatched junction nucleotides: 10. The CDR3 sequence is 16 residues long. In germline, CDR1 is MDHEN, CDR2 SYDVKM. CDR3 protein: CASSRARDSNTDTQYF. Here the CDR3 DNA reads TGTGCCAGCAGTCGGGCCCGGGACAGTAACACAGATACGCAGTATTTT.

The chain carries TRBV10-3 and TRBJ1-2; possible D gene TRBD1, 6 bases. This CDR3 spans 14 amino acids. The germline CDR1 and CDR2 sequences are ENHRY and SYGVKD. Trimming shortened V by 10 bases and J by 8 bases, and 23 bases separated the two germline ends. The chain's CDR3 is CATRTALRVGGYTF. CDR3 sequence (DNA): TGTGCCACGAGGACAGCTCTCAGGGTCGGGGGCTACACCTTC.

The chain uses TRBV5-1 and TRBJ2-7; 7 bases are shared with TRBD1. CDR3 size: 14 residues. V lost 1 base, J lost 2 bases, and 3 bases stayed unmatched. CDR1 and CDR2 (germline): SGHRS, YFSETQ. For the CDR3, the DNA is TGCGCCAGCAGCTTGTTGACAGGGACCTACGAGCAGTACTTC. The encoded protein is CASSLLTGTYEQYF.

V and J are TRBV27 and TRBJ2-1; TRBD2 matches 7 bases. V trimming: 5 bases; J trimming: 1 base; junction bases outside the gene matches: 5. This CDR3 has 15 residues. Germline lookup yields CDR1 MNHEY and CDR2 SMNVEV (reference sequence). The CDR3: CASSITSVSYNEQFF. The CDR3 nucleotides read TGTGCCAGCAGTATAACTAGCGTTTCCTACAATGAGCAGTTCTTC.

This clone was observed a few times. The chain recombines TRBV4-3 with TRBJ2-7, with TRBD2 matching 8 bases. The trim removed 3 bases at V and 2 bases at J, leaving 6 bases unmatched. CDR1 is LGHNA, CDR2 YSLEER, per germline. This CDR3 has 15 residues. The CDR3, as DNA: TGCGCCAGCAGCCAGAGATTAGCGGGGCCCTACGAGCAGTACTTC. It is translated as CASSQRLAGPYEQYF.

This clone was seen a single time. The CDR3 sequence is CASSLGGRGTWFF. Here the CDR3 DNA reads TGTGCCAGCAGCTTGGGGGGCAGGGGGACGTGGTTCTTC. The chain uses TRBV7-2 and TRBJ2-1; perhaps TRBD1 as D (7 bases). CDR3 length: 13 residues. V was pared by 3 bases and J by 15 bases, with 18 bases between. The germline gives CDR1 SGHTA, CDR2 FQGNSA.

V usage is TRBV9 and J usage is TRBJ1-3, with 7 positions matching TRBD1. Per the germline V gene, CDR1 is SGDLS and CDR2 is YYNGEE. The CDR3 contains 14 residues. V gave up 3 bases and J gave up 3 bases; unmatched junction bases: 3. CDR3 loop: CASSEGTVGNTIYF. CDR3 nucleotide sequence: TGTGCCAGCAGCGAGGGGACAGTTGGAAACACCATATATTTT. Full variable domain (missing parts from reference TRBV9 and TRBJ1-3): DSGVTQTPKHLITATGQRVTLRCSPRSGDLSVYWYQQSLDQGLQFLIQYYNGEERAKGNILERFSAQQFPDLHSELNLSSLELGDSALYFCASSEGTVGNTIYFGEGSWLTVV.

This clone is a singleton in its sample. The genes are TRBV15 and TRBJ2-1, with 7 bases fitting TRBD1. CDR3 size: 16 residues. Trimming at V came to 0 bases and at J to 3 bases, leaving 5 bases not matched to a gene. CDR1 is LNHNV and CDR2 is YYDKDF in the germline V gene (reference sequence). Here the CDR3 reads CATSRDLRTGYNEQFF. The CDR3 region has the DNA TGTGCCACCAGCAGAGATCTCAGGACAGGCTACAATGAGCAGTTCTTC.

CDR3 sequence (DNA): TGTGCCAGTAGCGACAGCCTAAGAGATACCCAGTACTTC. Translating it yields CASSDSLRDTQYF. The J gene is TRBJ2-5, the V gene TRBV19, with TRBD1 as a possible D gene (5 bases). The CDR3 is made up of 13 amino acids. Trimming left V 6 bases short and J 8 bases short, with 16 bases between. Germline values: CDR1 LNHDA, CDR2 SQIVND (reference sequence).

This sequence joins TRBV5-1 and TRBJ2-2, with 7 positions matching TRBD1. Trimming removed 1 base from V and 6 bases from J; junction bases left unmatched: 9. The germline CDR1 and CDR2 sequences are SGHRS and YFSETQ. CDR3 length equals 16 residues. The CDR3, as DNA: TGCGCCAGCAGCTTGCAGAAGGGGGCAATATCCGGGGAGCTGTTTTTT. It encodes CASSLQKGAISGELFF. Full variable domain (rest looked up from reference TRBV5-1 and TRBJ2-2): KAGVTQTPRYLIKTRGQQVTLSCSPISGHRSVSWYQQTPGQGLQFLFEYFSETQRNKGNFPGRFSGRQFSNSRSEMNVSTLELGDSALYLCASSLQKGAISGELFFGEGSRLTVL.

The V call is TRBV4-3, the J call TRBJ2-1; no reliable D call. Trimming removed 4 bases at V and 0 bases at J, with 13 bases between. Per the germline V gene, CDR1 is LGHNA and CDR2 is YSLEER. This CDR3 region has 16 residues. The CDR3 DNA sequence: TGCGCCAGCAGCCTGGCGGCCATAAGCTCCTACAATGAGCAGTTCTTC. Residues: CASSLAAISSYNEQFF.

This clone was observed once. This chain links TRBV7-9 with TRBJ2-7, with D possibly TRBD2 on 5 matching bases. The CDR3 is 15 amino acids. V dropped 4 bases and J dropped 0 bases, with 13 bases sitting between them. In germline, CDR1 is SEHNR, CDR2 FQNEAQ (reference sequence). CDR3 loop: CASSSAGKISYEQYF. CDR3 bases: TGTGCCAGCAGCTCGGCCGGGAAGATCTCCTACGAGCAGTACTTC.

The V gene is TRBV5-1, the J gene TRBJ1-2; D not resolved. CDR1 SGHRS and CDR2 YFSETQ come from the germline V gene. The CDR3 totals 15 residues. V lost 4 bases, J lost 5 bases, and 18 bases lay in between. In DNA form, the CDR3 reads TGCGCCAGCAGCCCGGGGAGTAGGGTAGGGTATGGCTACACCTTC. Amino acids: CASSPGSRVGYGYTF.

This chain links TRBV3-1 (or the pseudogene TRBV3-2) with TRBJ2-7; 7 bases match TRBD1. J was trimmed by 6 bases and V by 3 bases; bases with no gene match: 5. The V gene's germline CDR1 is LGHDT and CDR2 YNNKEL (reference sequence). This CDR3 contains 13 residues. DNA of the CDR3: TGTGCCAGCAGCCAGAACAGGGGCGGCGAGCAGTACTTC. It encodes CASSQNRGGEQYF.

The V call is TRBV27, the J call TRBJ2-7, with 10 bases that match TRBD1. Germline loops: CDR1 MNHEY, CDR2 SMNVEV (reference sequence). This CDR3 has 14 residues. The V gene end was trimmed by 6 bases and the J gene end by 3 bases; junction bases not matched to a gene: 5. CDR3 in DNA: TGTGCCAGCAGCGGGGACAGGGGAGGCTACGAGCAGTACTTC. Its translation is CASSGDRGGYEQYF.

This chain uses TRBV3-1 (or the pseudogene TRBV3-2) with TRBJ1-1; weak D call: TRBD1 (5 bases). Germline values: CDR1 LGHDT, CDR2 YNNKEL (reference sequence). V dropped 1 base and J dropped 5 bases, with 11 bases sitting between them. The CDR3 consists of 14 residues. CDR3 loop: CASSQGGLVTEAFF. CDR3 DNA sequence: TGTGCCAGCAGCCAAGGGGGCTTAGTGACTGAAGCTTTCTTT.

This chain connects TRBV7-2 to TRBJ2-1, with D tentatively TRBD2 (6 bases). Germline CDR1 is SGHTA and CDR2 is FQGNSA. This CDR3 has 14 amino acids. The V gene lost 1 base and the J gene lost 7 bases, with 11 bases spanning the gap. The CDR3 region has the DNA TGTGCCAGCAGCTTAGTGTCCCTAGCGAATGAGCAGTTCTTC. Amino acid sequence: CASSLVSLANEQFF. The whole variable domain, remainder taken from reference TRBV7-2 and TRBJ2-1, is GAGVSQSPSNKVTEKGKDVELRCDPISGHTALYWYRQSLGQGLEFLIYFQGNSAPDKSGLPSDRFSAERTGGSVSTLTIQRTQQEDSAVYLCASSLVSLANEQFFGPGTRLTVL.

The rearrangement uses TRBV7-4 and TRBJ1-5; D might be TRBD1 (6 bases). V was shortened by 7 bases and J by 1 base, with 11 bases between the two germline ends. CDR1 is SGHVT and CDR2 is SQSDAQ in the germline V gene. The CDR3 is 14 amino acids. CDR3 amino acids: CASNSDRSNQPQHF. DNA of the CDR3: TGTGCCAGCAACTCCGACAGGAGCAATCAGCCCCAGCATTTT.

This chain links TRBV2 with TRBJ2-1; D unresolved. Trimming shortened V by 0 bases and J by 8 bases, and 8 bases separated the two germline ends. Germline V lookup: CDR1 SNHLY, CDR2 FYNNEI. The CDR3 extends over 13 amino acids. This CDR3 is CASSEAQIDEQFF. CDR3 sequence (DNA): TGTGCCAGCAGTGAAGCGCAGATCGATGAGCAGTTCTTC.

Details on this clone: One junction end does not reproduce the germline sequence, and a read error may be involved. The rearrangement joins TRBV15 to TRBJ2-7, with 11 bases fitting TRBD2. Germline V CDR1 and CDR2: LNHNV, YYDKDF (reference sequence). The CDR3 runs 15 residues. This CDR3 is CATSRDDPGTSGQKF. CDR3 sequence (DNA): TGTGCCACCAGCAGAGACGACCCCGGGACTAGCGGCCAAAAATTC.

The genes are TRBV6-5 and TRBJ1-6, with D perhaps TRBD1 (6 bases). V lost 7 bases and J 8 bases, leaving 15 bases between the germline ends. The length of the CDR3 is 14 residues. CDR1 is MNHEY, CDR2 SVGAGI, per germline. Here the CDR3 DNA reads TGTGCCAGCACCGCCGGGGGGCATTATTCACCCCTCCACTTT. Translation gives CASTAGGHYSPLHF.

The chain combines TRBV29-1 with TRBJ1-2, with D uncertain. Deletions cut 3 bases from V and 8 bases from J, with 10 bases between. CDR1 and CDR2 from the germline V gene are SQVTM and ANQGSEA. This CDR3 comprises 11 residues. CDR3: CSVERAHGYTF. The CDR3 DNA reads as TGCAGCGTTGAGAGGGCCCACGGCTACACCTTC.

The chain couples TRBV19 to TRBJ2-3; 8 bases agree with TRBD2. The CDR3 spans 15 residues. Germline-derived CDR1 and CDR2 are LNHDA and SQIVND (reference sequence). Germline trimming cut 0 bases from V and 10 bases from J; bases unmatched to any gene: 9. In nucleotides, the CDR3 is TGTGCCAGTAGTATAGATCGGGATAGCGGGGCCCCGCAGTATTTT. Translating it yields CASSIDRDSGAPQYF. The full variable domain, completed using reference TRBV19 and TRBJ2-3, is DGGITQSPKYLFRKEGQNVTLSCEQNLNHDAMYWYRQDPGQGLRLIYYSQIVNDFQKGDIAEGYSVSREKKESFPLTVTSAQKNPTAFYLCASSIDRDSGAPQYFGPGTRLTVL.

This clone was seen a handful of times. CDR3 bases: TGTGCCAGTAGTATTTCGTGGGGCCCTCTTAACGAGCAGTACTTC. Protein sequence: CASSISWGPLNEQYF. The V gene is TRBV19, the J gene TRBJ2-7; D possibly corresponds to TRBD1 (5 bases). Trimming took off 3 bases at V and 5 bases at J, with 17 bases between the two ends. This CDR3 region has 15 residues. Germline V gene sequence: CDR1 LNHDA, CDR2 SQIVND (reference sequence).